These 7 T cell receptor beta chains came from one sample sequenced in a study of cytomegalovirus exposure and HLA in healthy donors. PCR amplification relied on 60 Vbeta primers (plus 13 Jbeta primers). Assay used: immunoSEQ multiplex PCR; TCRdb lists only in-frame clones, some missing. The repertoire includes under 200,000 clones, around 90% of them detected once, and approximately 1.1% sits in the top ten. Sequenced: PBMCs. The receptors originated from a boy aged 2 to 10 in good health and CMV-seronegative.

This chain joins TRBV5-1 and TRBJ2-5; 11 nucleotides line up with TRBD2. Per the germline V gene, CDR1 is SGHRS and CDR2 is YFSETQ. The J segment lost 4 bases and the V segment lost 6 bases, leaving 8 bases of the junction unmatched. The CDR3 is made up of 15 amino acids. The CDR3 sequence is CASTRAGLAVETQYF. CDR3 DNA: TGCGCCAGCACCCGAGCGGGACTAGCGGTAGAGACCCAGTACTTC.

The rearrangement joins TRBV7-8 to TRBJ1-2; D perhaps matches TRBD1 (6 bases). The CDR3 consists of 16 residues. Germline V gives CDR1 SGHVS, CDR2 FQNEAQ. V lost 0 bases, J lost 4 bases, and 15 bases lay in between. CDR3: CASSLAQGMGIYGYTF. CDR3 bases: TGTGCCAGCAGCTTAGCACAGGGTATGGGGATCTATGGCTACACCTTC.

V gene TRBV7-3 combines with J gene TRBJ1-1, with a weak D call TRBD1 (6 bases). Germline-derived CDR1 and CDR2 are SGHTA and FQGTGA. Trimming took off 1 base at V and 1 base at J, with 7 bases between the two ends. CDR3 size: 14 residues. The CDR3 DNA reads as TGTGCCAGCAGCTTAAAAGGGGGGAACACTGAAGCTTTCTTT. As protein: CASSLKGGNTEAFF.

The V call is TRBV9, the J call TRBJ2-3, with TRBD2 matching over 14 bases. Germline-derived CDR1 and CDR2 are SGDLS and YYNGEE. The V segment lost 6 bases and the J segment 0 bases; nucleotides outside the gene matches: 9. This CDR3 is built from 18 residues. The CDR3 protein is CASTRGLAGAASTDTQYF. The CDR3 nucleotides read TGTGCCAGCACCAGGGGACTAGCGGGAGCTGCTAGCACAGATACGCAGTATTTT.

Notes on this clone: A junction boundary mismatches the germline segment, possibly from a read error. The genes are TRBV7-9 and TRBJ1-4; TRBD1 agrees at 7 bases. The CDR3 covers 14 residues. Looked up from germline, CDR1 is SEHNR and CDR2 is FQNEAQ (reference sequence). CDR3 sequence: CSSSSRDSNEKLFF. The CDR3 DNA follows: TGTTCCAGCAGCTCCCGGGACAGTAATGAAAAACTGTTTTTT.

The rearrangement uses TRBV7-9 and TRBJ2-7; D is ambiguous. V lost 5 bases and J 2 bases, leaving 7 bases between the germline ends. CDR3 size: 12 residues. Germline values: CDR1 SEHNR, CDR2 FQNEAQ (reference sequence). The CDR3 region is CASSPVPYEQYF. The CDR3, as DNA: TGTGCCAGCAGCCCAGTACCCTACGAGCAGTACTTC. Drawing the rest from reference TRBV7-9 and TRBJ2-7, the complete variable domain is DTGVSQNPRHKITKRGQNVTFRCDPISEHNRLYWYRQTLGQGPEFLTYFQNEAQLEKSRLLSDRFSAERPKGSFSTLEIQRTEQGDSAMYLCASSPVPYEQYFGPGTRLTVT.

The chain carries TRBV6-1 and TRBJ2-5; tentatively, D is TRBD2 (5 bases). V lost 5 bases to trimming and J lost 7 bases, with 11 bases between them. The CDR3 is made up of 12 amino acids. Germline V lookup: CDR1 MNHNS, CDR2 SASEGT. CDR3 coding DNA: TGTGCCAGCAGTCCCCGCCGGGGGACCCAGTACTTC. Translated, it gives CASSPRRGTQYF.